The present T cell receptor beta chain was sequenced within a study of glioma-infiltrating T cells. On the study more broadly: WHO grade II oligodendrogliomas or astrocytomas, plus non-recurrent WHO grade IV glioblastomas, were sampled.

Study-wide results and limits: Signature shared blood CDR3 motifs were enriched in low-divergence and depleted in high-divergence patients.

About this clonotype itself: The antigen remains undetermined.

TCR alpha and beta CDR3 regions were amplified from RNA using iRepertoire nested multiplex PCR. Each CDR3 protein gets one entry after TCRdb re-called the multiplex PCR reads with MiXCR. The sample carries around 350,000 distinct CDR3 sequences, less than 50% recorded once. The sequence derives from a human donor with low-grade glioma or glioblastoma, undergoing nonglioma brain surgery, or in good health (not recorded which). Sequenced: glioma tissue, nonneoplastic brain tissue, or PBMCs (not recorded which).

CDR3 coding DNA: TGTGCCAGCAGTGGCCGGGACAGGGGAACCTACGAGCAGTACTTC. It yields the protein CASSGRDRGTYEQYF. This chain uses TRBV2 with TRBJ2-7; TRBD1 matches at 10 bases. The V gene end was trimmed by 4 bases and the J gene end by 2 bases; junction bases not matched to a gene: 5. CDR1 and CDR2 from the germline V gene are SNHLY and FYNNEI. The CDR3 covers 15 residues. Full variable domain (remainder filled in from reference TRBV2 and TRBJ2-7): EPEVTQTPSHQVTQMGQEVILRCVPISNHLYFYWYRQILGQKVEFLVSFYNNEISEKSEIFDDQFSVERPDGSNFTLKIRSTKLEDSAMYFCASSGRDRGTYEQYFGPGTRLTVT.